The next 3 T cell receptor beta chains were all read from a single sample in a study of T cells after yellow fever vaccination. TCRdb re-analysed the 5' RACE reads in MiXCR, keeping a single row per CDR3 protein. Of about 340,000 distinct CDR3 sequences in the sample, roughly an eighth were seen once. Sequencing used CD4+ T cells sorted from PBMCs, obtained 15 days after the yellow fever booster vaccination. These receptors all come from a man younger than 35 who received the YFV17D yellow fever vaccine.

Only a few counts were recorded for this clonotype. DNA for the CDR3: TGCAGCGTTGAAGATAAGGGACGCGCTAGCACAGATACGCAGTATTTT. Encoded protein: CSVEDKGRASTDTQYF. The chain is built from TRBV29-1 and TRBJ2-3; possibly TRBD1 or TRBD2 for D (5 bases each). Germline V gene sequence: CDR1 SQVTM, CDR2 ANQGSEA. Trimming removed 0 bases from V and 0 bases from J, with 13 bases in between. The CDR3 has 16 residues.

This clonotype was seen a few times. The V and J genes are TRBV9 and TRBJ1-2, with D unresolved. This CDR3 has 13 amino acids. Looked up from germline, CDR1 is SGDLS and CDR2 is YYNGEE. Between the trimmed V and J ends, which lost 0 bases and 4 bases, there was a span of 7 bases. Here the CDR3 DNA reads TGTGCCAGCAGCGTAGGATCAGTCTATGGCTACACCTTC. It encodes CASSVGSVYGYTF.

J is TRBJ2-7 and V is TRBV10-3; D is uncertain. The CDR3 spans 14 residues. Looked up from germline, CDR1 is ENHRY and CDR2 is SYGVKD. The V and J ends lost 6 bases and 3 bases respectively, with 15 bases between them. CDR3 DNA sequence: TGTGCCATCAGCGCCGGTAGGGAAGGCTACGAGCAGTACTTC. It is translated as CAISAGREGYEQYF.